The 24 T cell receptor beta chains below come from one sample, sequenced in a study of blood T cell repertoires in COVID-19. Here immunoSEQ multiplex PCR was the method, and the copy in TCRdb shows in-frame clones only, minus some. Among approximately 240,000 clones listed, under 85% were seen once. Sequencing input: peripheral blood. Receptor source: a woman in her 30s with COVID-19, enrolled during active disease.

The rearrangement uses TRBV7-2 and TRBJ2-1, with D possibly TRBD2 on 5 matching bases. This CDR3 is 16 amino acids long. The germline V and J ends were trimmed by 2 bases and 4 bases, with 15 bases remaining between them. Germline assignment: CDR1 SGHTA and CDR2 FQGNSA. For the CDR3, the DNA is TGTGCCAGCAGCTTAAGGTCGGGGATCCCTTACAATGAGCAGTTCTTC. Translating gives CASSLRSGIPYNEQFF.

The chain employs TRBV7-8 and TRBJ2-7, with 10 positions matching TRBD2. The CDR3 has 17 residues. Unmatched junction bases numbered 8, after V lost 1 base and J lost 2 bases. The germline V gene has CDR1 SGHVS and CDR2 FQNEAQ. The CDR3 is CASSLGRTSGGTYEQYF. DNA of the CDR3: TGTGCCAGCAGCTTAGGCAGGACTAGCGGCGGCACCTACGAGCAGTACTTC. The whole variable domain, remainder taken from reference TRBV7-8 and TRBJ2-7, is GAGVSQSPRYKVAKRGQDVALRCDPISGHVSLFWYQQALGQGPEFLTYFQNEAQLDKSGLPSDRFFAERPEGSVSTLKIQRTQQEDSAVYLCASSLGRTSGGTYEQYFGPGTRLTVT.

The V and J genes are TRBV7-2 and TRBJ2-7; 7 nucleotides agree with TRBD1. This CDR3 is built from 12 residues. Germline-derived CDR1 and CDR2 are SGHTA and FQGNSA. Trimming took 7 bases from V and 7 from J; bases not matched to a gene: 7. The CDR3 region has the DNA TGTGCCAGCAACAGGGGTGGTGTTGAGCAGTACTTC. It encodes CASNRGGVEQYF.

The chain couples TRBV29-1 to TRBJ2-5; D not certain. The V end lost 6 bases, the J end lost 1 base, and 9 bases lay between the germline ends. CDR1 SQVTM and CDR2 ANQGSEA come from the germline V gene. This CDR3 is built from 12 residues. Written as DNA, the CDR3 is TGCAGCGTCGAATTCTCCCAAGAGACCCAGTACTTC. Translation: CSVEFSQETQYF.

The J gene is TRBJ2-7, the V gene TRBV12-5, with 7 bases that match TRBD1. CDR3 size: 15 residues. Looked up from germline, CDR1 is LGHNT and CDR2 is FRNRAP. J gave up 0 bases and V 2 bases, and 4 bases lay outside the gene matches. The CDR3 is CASGLPTGVSYEQYF. DNA for the CDR3: TGTGCTAGTGGTTTGCCAACAGGGGTCTCCTACGAGCAGTACTTC. The full variable domain, its missing parts supplied by reference TRBV12-5 and TRBJ2-7, is DARVTQTPRHKVTEMGQEVTMRCQPILGHNTVFWYRQTMMQGLELLAYFRNRAPLDDSGMPKDRFSAEMPDATLATLKIQPSEPRDSAVYFCASGLPTGVSYEQYFGPGTRLTVT.

CDR3 sequence: CASSHGRDRVPSGANVLTF. As DNA, the CDR3 is TGTGCCAGCAGCCACGGTAGGGACAGGGTTCCCTCTGGGGCCAACGTCCTGACTTTC. The chain couples TRBV9 to TRBJ2-6, with 9 bases identical to TRBD1. The CDR3 totals 19 residues. V lost 4 bases and J lost 0; bases outside the gene matches: 11. Germline V gene data show CDR1 as SGDLS and CDR2 as YYNGEE. The whole variable domain, remainder taken from reference TRBV9 and TRBJ2-6, is DSGVTQTPKHLITATGQRVTLRCSPRSGDLSVYWYQQSLDQGLQFLIQYYNGEERAKGNILERFSAQQFPDLHSELNLSSLELGDSALYFCASSHGRDRVPSGANVLTFGAGSRLTVL.

The chain has TRBV19 and TRBJ2-3; D is undetermined. Trimming removed 5 bases at V and 2 bases at J, with 2 bases between. Germline lookup yields CDR1 LNHDA and CDR2 SQIVND (reference sequence). The CDR3 is made up of 11 amino acids. The CDR3 sequence is CASSYTDTQYF. The DNA for the CDR3 is TGTGCCAGTAGTTACACAGATACGCAGTATTTT.

The V and J genes are TRBV7-3 and TRBJ2-3; TRBD1 might be the D (6 bases). CDR3 length: 14 residues. Trimming shortened V by 1 base and J by 5 bases, and 10 bases separated the two germline ends. Germline assignment: CDR1 SGHTA and CDR2 FQGTGA. The CDR3: CASSLRGQGDTQYF. CDR3 bases: TGTGCCAGCAGCTTAAGGGGGCAAGGAGATACGCAGTATTTT.

Only a few counts were recorded for this clone. CDR3 in amino acids: CASSRTGGNSPLHF. The DNA of the CDR3 is TGTGCCAGTAGTCGGACAGGGGGAAATTCACCCCTCCACTTT. The genes are TRBV19 and TRBJ1-6, with TRBD1 identical over 10 bases. Germline CDR1 is LNHDA and CDR2 is SQIVND (reference sequence). The V and J ends lost 5 bases and 7 bases, in that order; junction bases with no gene match: 2. The CDR3 has 14 amino acids.

The CDR3 sequence is CAIRTGSSGNTIYF. In nucleotides, the CDR3 is TGTGCCATAAGGACGGGGAGCTCTGGAAACACCATATATTTT. V and J are TRBV7-9 and TRBJ1-3; D is uncertain. The germline gives CDR1 SEHNR, CDR2 FQNEAQ (reference sequence). The CDR3 spans 14 residues. V was clipped by 10 bases and J by 0 bases, with 13 bases between them.

The chain uses TRBV4-3 and TRBJ2-7; D gene uncertain. The CDR3 loop spans 15 amino acids. The germline V and J ends were trimmed by 1 base and 1 base, with 11 bases remaining between them. The germline V gene encodes CDR1 LGHNA and CDR2 YSLEER. The CDR3 region is CASSQGHHTSYEQYF. Written as DNA, the CDR3 is TGCGCCAGCAGCCAAGGACACCACACTTCCTACGAGCAGTACTTC.

The chain joins TRBV15 to TRBJ2-5; perhaps TRBD1 as D (5 bases). The V gene's germline CDR1 is LNHNV and CDR2 YYDKDF (reference sequence). Trimming stripped 0 bases from V and 10 bases from J, with 12 bases between. The CDR3 spans 13 residues. Here the CDR3 DNA reads TGTGCCACCAGCAGAGACAGGGTAATGAGCCAGTACTTC. Translated: CATSRDRVMSQYF.

The chain uses TRBV24-1 and TRBJ2-2; 11 bases fit TRBD1. The germline CDR1 and CDR2 sequences are KGHDR and SFDVKD. The CDR3 runs 16 residues. V lost 4 bases, J lost 4 bases, and 4 bases stayed unmatched. Here the CDR3 DNA reads TGTGCCACCAGTGAGGGGACAGGGGGTCCCACCGGGGAGCTGTTTTTT. Its protein is CATSEGTGGPTGELFF.

The chain has TRBV5-1 and TRBJ2-3, with 7 bases aligning to TRBD2. Germline CDR1 and CDR2: SGHRS and YFSETQ. The junction had 14 bases not matched to a gene; V was cut back by 0 bases and J by 1 base. The CDR3 totals 19 residues. CDR3 in DNA: TGCGCCAGCAGCTTGGTACCGGCGGGAGAAGGCCCTGGCACAGATACGCAGTATTTT. As protein: CASSLVPAGEGPGTDTQYF.

Here the CDR3 reads CASRRPYRGNNEKLFF. In DNA form, the CDR3 reads TGTGCCAGTAGAAGACCATACAGGGGTAATAATGAAAAACTGTTTTTT. V gene TRBV19 combines with J gene TRBJ1-4, with 7 bases matching TRBD1. V shed 6 bases, J shed 4 bases, and the junction held 11 bases outside the gene matches. The germline V gene encodes CDR1 LNHDA and CDR2 SQIVND (reference sequence). This CDR3 comprises 16 residues.

The genes are TRBV5-1 and TRBJ1-4, with 7 bases matching TRBD1. Looked up from germline, CDR1 is SGHRS and CDR2 is YFSETQ. The CDR3 loop spans 15 amino acids. V lost 2 bases, J lost 4 bases, and 5 bases stayed unmatched. Written as DNA, the CDR3 is TGCGCCAGCAGCTTACAGGGGCTGGGTAATGAAAAACTGTTTTTT. Translation gives CASSLQGLGNEKLFF.

The chain has TRBV11-2 and TRBJ2-2; TRBD1 matches 8 bases. Germline CDR1 reads SGHAT; CDR2 reads FQNNGV. The CDR3 sequence is 17 residues long. The V gene end was trimmed by 1 base and the J gene end by 0 bases; junction bases not matched to a gene: 4. The CDR3 coding sequence is TGTGCCAGCAGCTTAGCCCGGACAGGGCCGAACACCGGGGAGCTGTTTTTT. This codes for CASSLARTGPNTGELFF.

The V call is TRBV25-1, the J call TRBJ2-3; 12 bases are shared with TRBD2. The CDR3 runs 17 residues. V was pared by 1 base and J by 4 bases, with 6 bases of the junction left unmatched. Germline assignment: CDR1 MGHDK and CDR2 SYGVNS. The CDR3 nucleotides are TGTGCCAGCAGTGAATCGCCTAGCGGGAGGGGCGCAGATACGCAGTATTTT. It yields the protein CASSESPSGRGADTQYF.

The chain combines TRBV19 with TRBJ2-1, with 7 bases identical to TRBD2. Germline loops: CDR1 LNHDA, CDR2 SQIVND (reference sequence). The CDR3 totals 16 residues. Losses at the gene ends were 1 base for V and 0 bases for J; bases not matched to a gene: 3. The CDR3 nucleotides read TGTGCCAGTAGTATAGTGGGCGGGGGCTCCTACAATGAGCAGTTCTTC. It translates to CASSIVGGGSYNEQFF.

This chain links TRBV18 with TRBJ2-3; no definite D call. Germline values: CDR1 KGHSH, CDR2 LQKENI. The CDR3 is 12 residues long. V shed 4 bases and J shed 10 bases, with 12 bases lying between them. The CDR3 sequence: CASSLPRSAQYF. CDR3 bases: TGTGCCAGCTCACTCCCTCGAAGCGCGCAGTATTTT.

V is TRBV19 and J is TRBJ2-5; 10 nucleotides agree with TRBD1. The CDR3 totals 13 residues. The V gene's germline CDR1 is LNHDA and CDR2 SQIVND (reference sequence). After removal of 7 bases from V and 4 bases from J, the junction contained 3 bases not matched to a gene. CDR3 bases: TGTGCCAGTATGGGACAGGGGTCAGAGACCCAGTACTTC. Protein: CASMGQGSETQYF.

V is TRBV11-1 and J is TRBJ2-3; 8 bases line up with TRBD1. In germline, CDR1 is SGHAT, CDR2 FQDESV (reference sequence). V dropped 3 bases and J dropped 4; count of bases not matched to a gene: 6. This CDR3 is 15 amino acids long. The CDR3 loop is CASSLRQGAADTQYF. CDR3 nucleotide sequence: TGTGCCAGCAGCTTGCGTCAGGGGGCAGCAGATACGCAGTATTTT.

About this clone itself: The CDR3 carries no conserved terminal phenylalanine or tryptophan, so it likely arises from a read error. No DNA is shown, since the ends of the CDR3 on it are uncertain; the CDR3 is the one TCRdb lists. This chain connects TRBV15 to TRBJ1-2; the table calls TRBD1, which could not be checked here. Counting both end residues, the CDR3 totals 13 amino acids. Germline CDR1 and CDR2: LNHNV and YYDKDF (reference sequence). The CDR3 loop reads CATSRAYRDSLRS.

This clone was found a few times. This chain links TRBV7-9 with TRBJ1-3, with 8 bases that match TRBD1. Unmatched junction bases numbered 15, after V lost 0 bases and J lost 8 bases. The CDR3 totals 18 residues. CDR1 is SEHNR, CDR2 FQNEAQ, per germline (reference sequence). The CDR3 loop is CASSLALGQGARGDTIYF. As DNA, the CDR3 is TGTGCCAGCAGCTTAGCCCTGGGGCAGGGGGCGCGAGGAGACACCATATATTTT.